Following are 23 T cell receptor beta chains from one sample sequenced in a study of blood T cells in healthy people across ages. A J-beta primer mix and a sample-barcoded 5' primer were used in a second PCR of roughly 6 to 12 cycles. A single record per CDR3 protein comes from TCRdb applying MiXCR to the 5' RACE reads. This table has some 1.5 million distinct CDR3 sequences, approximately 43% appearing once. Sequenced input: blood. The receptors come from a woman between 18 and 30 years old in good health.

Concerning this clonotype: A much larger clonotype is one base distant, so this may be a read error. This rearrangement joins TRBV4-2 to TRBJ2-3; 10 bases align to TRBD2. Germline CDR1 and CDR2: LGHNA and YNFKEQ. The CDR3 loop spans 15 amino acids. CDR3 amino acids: CANSPGLASTDTQYF. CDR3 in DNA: TGTGCCAACAGCCCGGGACTAGCGAGCACAGATACGCAGTATTTT.

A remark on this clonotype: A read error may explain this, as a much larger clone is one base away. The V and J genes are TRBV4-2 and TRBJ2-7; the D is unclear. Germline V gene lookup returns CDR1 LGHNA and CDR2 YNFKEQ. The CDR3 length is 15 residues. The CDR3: CTSSQASENGYEQYF. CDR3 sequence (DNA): TGTACCAGCAGCCAAGCTTCGGAGAATGGGTACGAGCAGTACTTC.

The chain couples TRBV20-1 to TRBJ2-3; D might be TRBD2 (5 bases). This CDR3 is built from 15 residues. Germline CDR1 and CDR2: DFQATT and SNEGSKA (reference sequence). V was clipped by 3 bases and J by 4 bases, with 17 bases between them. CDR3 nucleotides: TGCAGTGCTAGCCCCGGGAAAGGGATTCCAGATACGCAGTATTTT. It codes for CSASPGKGIPDTQYF.

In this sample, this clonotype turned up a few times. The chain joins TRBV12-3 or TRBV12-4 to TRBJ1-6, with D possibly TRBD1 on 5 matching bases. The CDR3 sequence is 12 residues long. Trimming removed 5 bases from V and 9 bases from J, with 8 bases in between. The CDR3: CASSNQGSPLHF. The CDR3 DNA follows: TGTGCCAGCAGTAATCAGGGTTCACCCCTCCACTTT.

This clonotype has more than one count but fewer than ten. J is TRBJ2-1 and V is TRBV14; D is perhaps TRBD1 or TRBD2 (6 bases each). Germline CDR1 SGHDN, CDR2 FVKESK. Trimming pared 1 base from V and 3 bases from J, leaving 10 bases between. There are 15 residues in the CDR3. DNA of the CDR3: TGTGCCAGCAGCCAAGTTAGGGGGGTCTACAATGAGCAGTTCTTC. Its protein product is CASSQVRGVYNEQFF.

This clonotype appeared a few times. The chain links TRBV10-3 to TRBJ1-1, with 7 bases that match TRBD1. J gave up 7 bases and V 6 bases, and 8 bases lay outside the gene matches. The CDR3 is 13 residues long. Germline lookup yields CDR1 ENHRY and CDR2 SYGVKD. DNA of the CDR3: TGTGCCATCAGATTAGGGACAGATTATGAAGCTTTCTTT. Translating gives CAIRLGTDYEAFF.

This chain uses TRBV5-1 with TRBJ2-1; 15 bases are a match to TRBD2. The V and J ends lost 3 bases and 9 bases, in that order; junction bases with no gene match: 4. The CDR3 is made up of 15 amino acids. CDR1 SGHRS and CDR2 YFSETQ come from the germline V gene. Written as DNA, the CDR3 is TGCGCCAGCAGCTGGACTAGCGGGGGGGCCGGTGAGCAGTTCTTC. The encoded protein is CASSWTSGGAGEQFF.

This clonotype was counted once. In DNA form, the CDR3 reads TGTGCCAGCAGCGTGGGCAGGAAGAACCCAGTGAACTATGGCTACACCTTC. It codes for CASSVGRKNPVNYGYTF. The rearrangement uses TRBV9 and TRBJ1-2; D gene unclear. With 2 bases removed from V and 2 bases from J, the gap between germline ends came to 19 bases. Looked up from germline, CDR1 is SGDLS and CDR2 is YYNGEE. The CDR3 extends over 17 amino acids.

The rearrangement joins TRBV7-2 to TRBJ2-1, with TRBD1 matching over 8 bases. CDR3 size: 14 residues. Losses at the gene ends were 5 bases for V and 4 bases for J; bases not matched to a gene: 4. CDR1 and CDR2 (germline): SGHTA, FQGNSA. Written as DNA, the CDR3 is TGTACCAGCAGCCCCGGACAGGGTTACAATGAGCAGTTCTTC. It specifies CTSSPGQGYNEQFF.

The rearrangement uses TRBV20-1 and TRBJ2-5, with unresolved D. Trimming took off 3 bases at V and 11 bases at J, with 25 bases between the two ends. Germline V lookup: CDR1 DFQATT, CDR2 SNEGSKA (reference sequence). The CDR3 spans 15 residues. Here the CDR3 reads CSASTSYPSYNEQYF. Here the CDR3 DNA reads TGCAGTGCTAGTACGTCGTATCCATCCTACAATGAGCAGTACTTC.

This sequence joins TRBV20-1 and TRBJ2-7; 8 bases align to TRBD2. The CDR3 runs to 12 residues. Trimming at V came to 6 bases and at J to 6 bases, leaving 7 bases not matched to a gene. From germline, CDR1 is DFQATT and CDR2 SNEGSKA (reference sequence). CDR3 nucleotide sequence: TGCAGTGCCGCCCGGGGGGGTAGCGAGCAGTACTTC. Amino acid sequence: CSAARGGSEQYF.

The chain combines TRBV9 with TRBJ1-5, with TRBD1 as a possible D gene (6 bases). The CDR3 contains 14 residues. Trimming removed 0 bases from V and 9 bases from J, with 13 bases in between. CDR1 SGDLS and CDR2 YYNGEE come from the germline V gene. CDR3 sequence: CASSVVRARGPQHF. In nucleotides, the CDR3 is TGTGCCAGCAGCGTAGTACGGGCCAGGGGGCCCCAGCATTTT.

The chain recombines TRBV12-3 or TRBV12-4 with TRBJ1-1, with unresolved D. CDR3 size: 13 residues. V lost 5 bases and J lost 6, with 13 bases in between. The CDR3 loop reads CASSHAEPPEAFF. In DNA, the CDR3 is TGTGCCAGCAGTCACGCAGAACCTCCTGAAGCTTTCTTT.

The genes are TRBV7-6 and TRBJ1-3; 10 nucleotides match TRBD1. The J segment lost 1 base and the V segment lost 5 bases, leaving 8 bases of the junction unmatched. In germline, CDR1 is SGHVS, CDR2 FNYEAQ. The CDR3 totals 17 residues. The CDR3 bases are TGTGCCAGCAGCCTCAACCCGGACAGGGGGTCTGGAAACACCATATATTTT. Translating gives CASSLNPDRGSGNTIYF. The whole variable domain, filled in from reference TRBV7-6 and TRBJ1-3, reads GAGVSQSPRYKVTKRGQDVALRCDPISGHVSLYWYRQALGQGPEFLTYFNYEAQQDKSGLPNDRFSAERPEGSISTLTIQRTEQRDSAMYRCASSLNPDRGSGNTIYFGEGSWLTVV.

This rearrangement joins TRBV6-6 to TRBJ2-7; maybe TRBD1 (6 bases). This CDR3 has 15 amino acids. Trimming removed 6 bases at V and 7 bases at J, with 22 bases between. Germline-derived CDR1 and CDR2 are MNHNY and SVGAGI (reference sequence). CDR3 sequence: CASSPSPDSSNEQYF. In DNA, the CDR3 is TGTGCCAGCAGCCCCTCCCCGGACAGCTCCAATGAGCAGTACTTC.

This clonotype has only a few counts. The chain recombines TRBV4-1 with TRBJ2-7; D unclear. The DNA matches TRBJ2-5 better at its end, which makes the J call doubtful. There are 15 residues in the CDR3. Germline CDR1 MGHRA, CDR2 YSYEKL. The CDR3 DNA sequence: TGCGCCAGCAGCCAAGGACTGATTATCCAAGAGACCCAGTACTTC. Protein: CASSQGLIIQETQYF.

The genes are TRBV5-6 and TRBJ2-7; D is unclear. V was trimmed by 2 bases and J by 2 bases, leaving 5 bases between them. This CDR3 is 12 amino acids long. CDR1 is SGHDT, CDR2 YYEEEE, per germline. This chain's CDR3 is CASSLQTYEQYF. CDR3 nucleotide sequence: TGTGCCAGCAGCTTACAAACCTACGAGCAGTACTTC.

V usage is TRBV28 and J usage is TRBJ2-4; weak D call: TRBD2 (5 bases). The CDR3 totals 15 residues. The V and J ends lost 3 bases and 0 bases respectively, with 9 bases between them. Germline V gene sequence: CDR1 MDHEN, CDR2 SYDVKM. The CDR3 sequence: CASSFPGVAKNIQYF. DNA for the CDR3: TGTGCCAGCAGTTTCCCCGGGGTAGCCAAAAACATTCAGTACTTC. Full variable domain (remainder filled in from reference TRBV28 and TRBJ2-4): DVKVTQSSRYLVKRTGEKVFLECVQDMDHENMFWYRQDPGLGLRLIYFSYDVKMKEKGDIPEGYSVSREKKERFSLILESASTNQTSMYLCASSFPGVAKNIQYFGAGTRLSVL.

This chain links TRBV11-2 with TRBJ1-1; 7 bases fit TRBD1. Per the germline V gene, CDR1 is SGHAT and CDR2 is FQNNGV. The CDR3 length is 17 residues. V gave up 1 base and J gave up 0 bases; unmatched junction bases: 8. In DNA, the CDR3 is TGTGCCAGCAGCTTAGGTGACAGGGTTAGGCTGAACACTGAAGCTTTCTTT. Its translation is CASSLGDRVRLNTEAFF.

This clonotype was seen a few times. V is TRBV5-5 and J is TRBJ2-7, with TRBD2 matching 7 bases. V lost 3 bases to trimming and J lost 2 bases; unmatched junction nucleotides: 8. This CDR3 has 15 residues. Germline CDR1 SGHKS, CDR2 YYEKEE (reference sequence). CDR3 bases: TGTGCCAGCAGCTGGGAGGGGATATTAACCTACGAGCAGTACTTC. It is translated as CASSWEGILTYEQYF.

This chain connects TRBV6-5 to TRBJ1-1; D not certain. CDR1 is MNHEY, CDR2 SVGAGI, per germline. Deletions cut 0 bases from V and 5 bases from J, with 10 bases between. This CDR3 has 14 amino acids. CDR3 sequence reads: CASSYSSLFTEAFF. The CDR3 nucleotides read TGTGCCAGCAGTTACTCTTCCTTATTTACTGAAGCTTTCTTT.

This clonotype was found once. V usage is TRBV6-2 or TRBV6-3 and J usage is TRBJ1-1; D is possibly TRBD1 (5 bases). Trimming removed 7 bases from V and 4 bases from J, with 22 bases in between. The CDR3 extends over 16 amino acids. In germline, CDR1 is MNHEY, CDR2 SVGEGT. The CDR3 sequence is CASIGGRAGQGTEAFF. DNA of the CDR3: TGTGCCAGCATAGGCGGGAGGGCAGGGCAAGGCACTGAAGCTTTCTTT.

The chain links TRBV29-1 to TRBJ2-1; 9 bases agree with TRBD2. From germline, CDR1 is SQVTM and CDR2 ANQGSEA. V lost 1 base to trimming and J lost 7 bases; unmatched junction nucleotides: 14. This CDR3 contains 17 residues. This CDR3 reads CSVEGGVAGVEWNEQFF. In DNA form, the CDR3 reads TGCAGCGTTGAAGGGGGTGTAGCGGGAGTCGAGTGGAATGAGCAGTTCTTC.